This TCR beta chain was identified during a study of siplizumab effects on memory and regulatory T cells. About the study: Paired setups tested mixed lymphocyte reactions with roughly 1 ug/mL siplizumab or no drug. General study results and limits: Naive T cells appeared more diverse than memory cells and seemed to be major alloresponse contributors. Siplizumab produced a significant reduction in alloreactive sequences that were traceable to unstimulated CD4+ memory cells.

Cells that made up the mixed lymphocyte reaction were cocultured at 37°C for around six days. Generated by immunoSEQ multiplex PCR, the TCRdb table keeps only in-frame clones and is missing some. The table lists 5,000 to 7,500 clones, just over 35% of them singletons. Only a few counts were recorded for this clone. Its antigen is currently unknown. The receptor was isolated from a human donor in good health; the cells came from an allogeneic mixed lymphocyte reaction. Sequencing was performed on CFSE-low (dividing) CD8+ T cells sorted from an allogeneic mixed lymphocyte reaction.

CDR3 nucleotides: TGTGCCAGCAGCTTAGATAGAACCAATGAGCAGTTCTTC. It encodes CASSLDRTNEQFF. This chain uses TRBV7-9 with TRBJ2-1; D remains ambiguous. Germline CDR1 and CDR2: SEHNR and FQNEAQ (reference sequence). Between the trimmed V and J ends, which lost 1 base and 6 bases, there was a span of 7 bases. This CDR3 is 13 amino acids long.